This T cell receptor beta chain was sequenced in a study of blood T cell repertoires in COVID-19. Profiling relied on immunoSEQ multiplex PCR, and the TCRdb table lists in-frame clones only, not all of them. The sample holds 300,000 to 450,000 clones, about 87% seen once. This clone was recorded a few times. The CDR3 runs to 13 residues. CDR1 MNHEY and CDR2 SVGAGI come from the germline V gene. Trimming cost V 5 bases and J 1 base, with 9 bases left between them. This TCR derives from a middle-aged man in a cohort exposed to, infected with or recovered from COVID-19 (not recorded which). The J gene is TRBJ2-7, the V gene TRBV6-5, with D possibly TRBD2 on 5 matching bases. The sequenced material came from PBMCs or T cells enriched from blood (not recorded which). The CDR3 loop reads CASSPGRSYEQYF. The CDR3 bases are TGTGCCAGCAGTCCGGGAAGGTCCTACGAGCAGTACTTC.